The rows below give T cell receptor beta chains drawn from one sample of a study of cytomegalovirus exposure and HLA in healthy donors. The assay was immunoSEQ multiplex PCR, and TCRdb's table has in-frame clones only and misses some. The sample includes roughly 95,000 clones, around 80% of them seen just once. Sequencing was carried out using PBMCs. These receptors originate from a man younger than 45 in good health and CMV-seropositive. Each CDR3 is given with its conserved first and last residue. D genes are given only for firm matches. The listing skips clone size in some rows; elsewhere it reads once, few, many or a size class.

j_call v_call clone_size d_call cdr3_aa cdr3_nt
TRBJ1-2 TRBV13 NA TRBD1 CASSPRQGFRDGYTF TGTGCCAGCAGCCCGAGACAGGGCTTCCGCGATGGCTACACCTTC
TRBJ2-1 TRBV4-1 NA NA CASSQVERNEQFF TGCGCCAGCAGCCAAGTCGAGAGGAATGAGCAGTTCTTC
TRBJ1-2 TRBV5-1 NA NA CASSLEAVNYGYTF TGCGCCAGCAGCTTGGAAGCGGTTAACTATGGCTACACCTTC
TRBJ2-5 TRBV4-2 NA TRBD2 CASSQDDYGLAGAPGQETQYF TGTGCCAGCAGCCAAGACGACTATGGACTAGCGGGGGCCCCGGGGCAAGAGACCCAGTACTTC
TRBJ2-7 TRBV6-6 once TRBD2 CASSPTSYYEQYF TGTGCCAGCAGTCCGACTAGCTACTACGAGCAGTACTTC
TRBJ2-2 TRBV10-1 NA TRBD1 CATSSGQGGTGELFF TGCGCCACCTCATCAGGACAGGGGGGAACCGGGGAGCTGTTTTTT
TRBJ1-4 TRBV27 NA TRBD1 CASSHHRPGQENEKLFF TGTGCCAGCAGTCACCACAGACCGGGACAGGAGAATGAAAAACTGTTTTTT
TRBJ2-5 TRBV5-4 few NA CASSLELYQETQYF TGTGCCAGCAGCTTGGAACTCTACCAAGAGACCCAGTACTTC
TRBJ1-2 TRBV5-4 NA NA CASSMGGANYGYTF TGTGCCAGCAGCATGGGGGGGGCTAACTATGGCTACACCTTC
TRBJ2-6 TRBV7-2 NA NA CASRRNSGANVLTF TGTGCCAGCCGGAGGAACTCTGGGGCCAACGTCCTGACTTTC
TRBJ2-3 TRBV30 NA TRBD2 CAWTSGSTDTQYF TGTGCCTGGACTAGCGGGAGCACAGATACGCAGTATTTT
TRBJ2-7 TRBV19 once NA CASSIQGLKAYEQYF TGTGCCAGTTCAATACAGGGCTTAAAGGCCTACGAGCAGTACTTC
TRBJ1-4 TRBV5-1 NA NA CASSLVGDSEKLFF TGCGCCAGCAGCTTAGTTGGAGACAGTGAAAAACTGTTTTTT
TRBJ1-1 TRBV5-1 NA NA CASSPLGIFRNTEAFF TGCGCCAGCAGCCCGCTCGGGATCTTTAGGAACACTGAAGCTTTCTTT
TRBJ1-1 TRBV6-1 NA NA CATRGAANTEAFF TGTGCCACGAGAGGAGCAGCTAACACTGAAGCTTTCTTT
TRBJ2-3 TRBV5-4 NA TRBD2 CASSSVAGVNQDTQYF TGTGCCAGCAGCTCGGTAGCGGGAGTTAACCAAGATACGCAGTATTTT
TRBJ1-2 TRBV19 NA NA CASSTWAYYGYTF TGTGCCAGTAGTACATGGGCCTACTATGGCTACACCTTC
TRBJ2-7 TRBV11-2 once NA CASSFRVYEQYF TGTGCCAGCAGCTTCAGGGTCTACGAGCAGTACTTC
TRBJ1-2 TRBV28 NA NA CASSFGGVPGYTF TGTGCCAGCAGTTTCGGGGGGGTCCCGGGCTACACCTTC
TRBJ1-3 TRBV11-3 NA NA CASSHGGGAGNTIYF TGTGCCAGCAGCCACGGGGGGGGCGCTGGAAACACCATATATTTT
TRBJ2-1 TRBV19 NA NA CASSKGGSSYNEQFF TGTGCCAGTAGTAAGGGGGGGAGCTCCTACAATGAGCAGTTCTTC
TRBJ1-1 TRBV30 NA NA CAWSKDTNTEAFF TGTGCCTGGAGTAAGGACACGAACACTGAAGCTTTCTTT
TRBJ2-7 TRBV4-2 once NA CASSPIWGDSSYEQYF TGTGCCAGCAGCCCCATCTGGGGGGATTCTTCCTACGAGCAGTACTTC
TRBJ1-5 TRBV2 NA NA CASASGSNQPQHF TGTGCCAGCGCGTCCGGGAGCAATCAGCCCCAGCATTTT
TRBJ1-2 TRBV7-2 NA NA CASSLVQDGYTF TGTGCCAGCAGCTTAGTACAGGATGGCTACACCTTC
TRBJ1-4 TRBV7-2 NA NA CASSLAGRANEKLFF TGTGCCAGCAGCTTAGCGGGGCGAGCTAATGAAAAACTGTTTTTT
TRBJ1-5 TRBV19 NA NA CATSGWGDSNQPQHF TGTGCCACCTCGGGGTGGGGGGATAGCAATCAGCCCCAGCATTTT
TRBJ2-2 TRBV5-4 NA NA CASSSSGKRTGELFF TGTGCCAGCAGCTCGAGCGGAAAGAGGACCGGGGAGCTGTTTTTT
TRBJ2-5 TRBV28 NA TRBD2 CASRAPGGSQETQYF TGTGCCAGCAGAGCCCCGGGGGGGTCCCAAGAGACCCAGTACTTC
TRBJ1-2 TRBV9 once TRBD1 CASSVGGRTGDYGYTF TGTGCCAGCAGCGTAGGGGGTCGGACAGGGGACTATGGCTACACCTTC
TRBJ1-1 TRBV9 NA NA CASSVDPRVNTEAFF TGTGCCAGCAGCGTAGATCCCCGGGTGAACACTGAAGCTTTCTTT
TRBJ1-5 TRBV28 NA NA CASSFVSQPQHF TGTGCCAGCAGTTTTGTTAGTCAGCCCCAGCATTTT
TRBJ2-7 TRBV6-5 once NA CASSYSSGRPGGEQYF TGTGCCAGCAGTTACTCGAGCGGCAGGCCAGGGGGGGAGCAGTACTTC
TRBJ2-1 TRBV6-5 NA NA CASLGANEQFF TGTGCCAGCCTAGGGGCCAATGAGCAGTTCTTC
TRBJ2-5 TRBV18 NA NA CASSPRGVQETQYF TGTGCCAGCTCACCACGGGGAGTACAAGAGACCCAGTACTTC
TRBJ2-3 TRBV7-9 few NA CASSPKGRGGTDTQYF TGTGCCAGCAGCCCAAAAGGGAGGGGGGGCACAGATACGCAGTATTTT
TRBJ2-5 TRBV6-5 NA NA CASSVAGTQETQYF TGTGCCAGCAGTGTCGCGGGGACCCAAGAGACCCAGTACTTC
TRBJ1-1 TRBV5-1 NA TRBD1 CASSQQGATNTEAFF TGCGCCAGCAGCCAACAGGGGGCGACTAACACTGAAGCTTTCTTT
TRBJ1-1 TRBV19 NA TRBD1 CASNKQGRNTEAFF TGTGCCAGTAATAAACAGGGGAGGAACACTGAAGCTTTCTTT
TRBJ2-1 TRBV12-5 NA TRBD1 CASGPGQGFNEQFF TGTGCTAGTGGTCCGGGACAGGGGTTCAATGAGCAGTTCTTC
TRBJ2-6 TRBV28 NA NA CASSPTGANVLTF TGTGCCAGCAGTCCTACTGGGGCCAACGTCCTGACTTTC
TRBJ2-5 TRBV18 once NA CASSPGSGETQYF TGTGCCAGCTCACCAGGGAGCGGGGAGACCCAGTACTTC
TRBJ2-3 TRBV6-1 NA NA CASSDRTYSTDTQYF TGTGCCAGCAGTGACCGGACTTATAGCACAGATACGCAGTATTTT
TRBJ2-2 TRBV6-5 NA NA CASTQTGELFF TGTGCCAGCACCCAAACCGGGGAGCTGTTTTTT
TRBJ1-2 TRBV5-4 NA NA CASSLVGGLDGYTF TGTGCCAGCAGCTTGGTGGGGGGGCTGGATGGCTACACCTTC